Below, one T cell receptor beta chain is given with its context. Clones were sequenced by immunoSEQ multiplex PCR, and TCRdb holds only the in-frame ones, with some missing. The sample yields about 58,000 clones, 70% to 90% seen once. The entry originates in a study of blood T cell repertoires in COVID-19. Trimming took 5 bases from V and 2 from J, leaving 12 bases between them. This CDR3 region has 14 residues. Per the germline V gene, CDR1 is LNHDA and CDR2 is SQIVND (reference sequence). The sample was peripheral blood. The clonotype was recovered from a man between 60 and 75 years old with acute or convalescent COVID-19. The genes are TRBV19 and TRBJ1-1; TRBD1 might be the D (6 bases). DNA for the CDR3: TGTGCCAGTAGTGCGGACAGTTCAAACACTGAAGCTTTCTTT. Translation gives CASSADSSNTEAFF.